This T cell receptor (beta chain) was observed in a study of cytomegalovirus exposure and HLA in healthy donors (dated by TCRdb to about 2017). Regarding the complete study: The 500 to 700 repertoires of the first cohort and the roughly 110 validation repertoires were produced on the same platform, according to a later analysis. The study aimed to test whether signatures of past pathogen exposure could be identified by cataloging public T cell receptors. Besides the first cohort of around 670 subjects, a separate validation cohort made up of roughly 120 different subjects was used. High-throughput TCR immunosequencing, statistical association of individual TCRs with disease status, and machine learning were combined to predict cytomegalovirus infection status. Overall results and qualifications from the work: A later analysis found that TCRs clustered in the first cohort also tended to co-occur in the 120 validation repertoires, with 94% of cluster scores above 0. In both the original and validation cohorts, the classifier was reported to diagnose cytomegalovirus status with high specificity and sensitivity. According to the authors, the approach could potentially be generalized to other disease states and immunological phenotypes. In vitro tests confirmed that three of the cytomegalovirus-associated TCR beta chains recognize cytomegalovirus antigens. Most TCR sequences were seen in very few donors, while some public TCRs were found in many individuals. In the study, around 160 TCR beta chains were listed as associated with cytomegalovirus. A later analysis lacked HLA typing for the validation cohort, so it scored co-occurrence in that cohort across all 120 repertoires.

Details on this clone: Its recognized antigen is unknown. Per-base quality was not reported, and no clone a single base away is much larger than it.

The CDR3 starts with the cysteine, ends with the phenylalanine, and has 16 residues. Left in the record is the CDR3 DNA by itself, 48 bases read in frame from the first base. In the germline V gene (reference sequence), CDR1 corresponds to LNHNV and CDR2 to YYDKDF. Trimming accounts for 3 bases at V and 6 bases at J, while the number of junction bases matched to no gene is 7. Donors formed part of the validation cohort, which comprised 95 to 150 subjects and was distinct from the first cohort of under 800 subjects. Library preparation was by the immunoSEQ multiplex PCR assay. As for the authors' bioinformatics: A statistical classification framework was built to diagnose cytomegalovirus status from the catalog of TCR beta chain sequences. TCRdb provides this immuneACCESS table in a form limited to in-frame rearrangements. Some clones are lacking; in checked studies, under half of them reflect an unresolved V gene, and why the rest are absent is not known. V and J calls and clone size are as listed in that table; D and trimming were resolved from the DNA. The sample profile shows roughly 270,000 clones; roughly 90% of them were found once. The biggest ten clones account for 0.92% of the sample.

What was sequenced was PBMCs. The chain is assembled from TRBV15 and TRBJ2-1, with 11 bases matching TRBD2. This TCR was sampled from a woman between 18 and 30 years old in good health and CMV-seronegative. The CDR3 reads as follows: CATSRRGLAGPNEQFF. At the DNA level, the sequence is TGTGCCACCAGCAGGCGAGGACTAGCGGGCCCCAATGAGCAGTTCTTC.